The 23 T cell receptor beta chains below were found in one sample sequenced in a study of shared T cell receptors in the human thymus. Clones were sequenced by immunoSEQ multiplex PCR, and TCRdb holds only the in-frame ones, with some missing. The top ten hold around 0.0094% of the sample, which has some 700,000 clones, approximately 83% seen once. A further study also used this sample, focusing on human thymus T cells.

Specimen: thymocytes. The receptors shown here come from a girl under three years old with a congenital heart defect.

In DNA, the CDR3 is TGCGCCAGCAGCCAAGCACTAGCGGGGGGCTCCTACAATGAGCAGTTCTTC. Translation: CASSQALAGGSYNEQFF. The rearrangement links TRBV4-1 to TRBJ2-1; 12 bases agree with TRBD2. In germline, CDR1 is MGHRA, CDR2 YSYEKL. The CDR3 totals 17 residues. With V trimmed by 1 base and J by 0 bases, 1 base remained unmatched.

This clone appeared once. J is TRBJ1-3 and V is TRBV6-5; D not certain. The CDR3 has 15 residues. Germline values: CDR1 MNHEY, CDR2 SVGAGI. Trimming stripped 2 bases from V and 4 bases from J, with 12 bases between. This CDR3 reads CASSYRRFLGNTIYF. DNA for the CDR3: TGTGCCAGCAGTTACCGCAGGTTCCTCGGAAACACCATATATTTT.

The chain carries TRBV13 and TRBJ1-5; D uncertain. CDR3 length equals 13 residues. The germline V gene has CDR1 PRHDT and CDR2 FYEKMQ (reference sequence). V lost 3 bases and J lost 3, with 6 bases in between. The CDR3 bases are TGTGCCAGCAGCTTGAAGCTCAATCAGCCCCAGCATTTT. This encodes CASSLKLNQPQHF.

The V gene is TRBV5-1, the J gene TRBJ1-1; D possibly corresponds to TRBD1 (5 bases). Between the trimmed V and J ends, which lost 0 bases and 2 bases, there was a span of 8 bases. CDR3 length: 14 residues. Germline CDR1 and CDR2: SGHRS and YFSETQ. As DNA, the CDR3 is TGCGCCAGCAGCTTGGTACAGGACAACACTGAAGCTTTCTTT. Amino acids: CASSLVQDNTEAFF.

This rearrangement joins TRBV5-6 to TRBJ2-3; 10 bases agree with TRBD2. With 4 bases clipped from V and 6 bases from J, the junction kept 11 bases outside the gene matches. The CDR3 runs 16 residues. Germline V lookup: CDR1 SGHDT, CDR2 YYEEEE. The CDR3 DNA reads TGTGCCAGCAGCATAGCGGGGGGCACTGAGGGGGATACGCAGTATTTT. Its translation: CASSIAGGTEGDTQYF. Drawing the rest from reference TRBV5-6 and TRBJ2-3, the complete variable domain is DAGVTQSPTHLIKTRGQQVTLRCSPKSGHDTVSWYQQALGQGPQFIFQYYEEEERQRGNFPDRFSGHQFPNYSSELNVNALLLGDSALYLCASSIAGGTEGDTQYFGPGTRLTVL.

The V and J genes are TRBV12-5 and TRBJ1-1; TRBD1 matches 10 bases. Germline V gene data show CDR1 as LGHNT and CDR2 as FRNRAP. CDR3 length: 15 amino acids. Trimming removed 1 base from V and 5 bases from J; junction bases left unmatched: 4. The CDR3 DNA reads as TGTGCTAGTGGTTTGGCGGGACAGGGGATAACTGAAGCTTTCTTT. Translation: CASGLAGQGITEAFF. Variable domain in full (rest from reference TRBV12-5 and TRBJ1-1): DARVTQTPRHKVTEMGQEVTMRCQPILGHNTVFWYRQTMMQGLELLAYFRNRAPLDDSGMPKDRFSAEMPDATLATLKIQPSEPRDSAVYFCASGLAGQGITEAFFGQGTRLTVV.

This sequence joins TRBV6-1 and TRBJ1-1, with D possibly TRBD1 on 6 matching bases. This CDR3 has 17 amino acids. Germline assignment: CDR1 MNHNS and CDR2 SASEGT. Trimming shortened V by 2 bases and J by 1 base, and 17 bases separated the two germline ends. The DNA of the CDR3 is TGTGCCAGCAGTGAAATAGAGGGACAACGGGAGAACACTGAAGCTTTCTTT. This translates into CASSEIEGQRENTEAFF.

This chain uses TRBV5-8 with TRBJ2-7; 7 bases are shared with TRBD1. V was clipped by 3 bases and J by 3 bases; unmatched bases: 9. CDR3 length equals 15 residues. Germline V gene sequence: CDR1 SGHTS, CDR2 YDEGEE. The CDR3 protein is CASSSSDRVFYEQYF. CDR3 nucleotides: TGTGCCAGCAGCTCCTCCGACAGGGTCTTCTACGAGCAGTACTTC.

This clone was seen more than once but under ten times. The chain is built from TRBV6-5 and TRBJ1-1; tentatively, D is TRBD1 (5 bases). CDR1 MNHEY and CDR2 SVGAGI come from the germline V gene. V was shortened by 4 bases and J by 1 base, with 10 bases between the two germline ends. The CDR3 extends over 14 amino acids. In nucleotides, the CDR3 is TGTGCCAGCAGTTGGGGGGGGGAGAACACTGAAGCTTTCTTT. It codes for CASSWGGENTEAFF.

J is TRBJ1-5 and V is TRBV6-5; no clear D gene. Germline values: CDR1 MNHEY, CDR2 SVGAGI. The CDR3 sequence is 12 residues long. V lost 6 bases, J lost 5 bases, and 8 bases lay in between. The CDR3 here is CASSLIDQPQHF. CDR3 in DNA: TGTGCCAGCAGCCTAATCGATCAGCCCCAGCATTTT.

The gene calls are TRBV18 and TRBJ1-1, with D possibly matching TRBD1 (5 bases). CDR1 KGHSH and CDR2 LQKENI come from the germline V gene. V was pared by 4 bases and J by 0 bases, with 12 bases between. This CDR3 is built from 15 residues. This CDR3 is CASSQTAAMNTEAFF. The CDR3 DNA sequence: TGTGCCAGCTCACAGACAGCCGCCATGAACACTGAAGCTTTCTTT.

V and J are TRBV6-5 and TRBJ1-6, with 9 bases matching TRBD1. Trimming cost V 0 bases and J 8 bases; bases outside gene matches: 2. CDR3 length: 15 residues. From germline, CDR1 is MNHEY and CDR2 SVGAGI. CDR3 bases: TGTGCCAGCAGTTACTCGGACAGGGGAGATTCACCCCTCCACTTT. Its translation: CASSYSDRGDSPLHF.

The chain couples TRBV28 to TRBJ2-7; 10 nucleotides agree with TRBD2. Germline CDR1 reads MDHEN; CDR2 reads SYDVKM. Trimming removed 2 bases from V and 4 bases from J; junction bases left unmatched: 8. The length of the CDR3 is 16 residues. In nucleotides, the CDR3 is TGTGCCAGCAGTTTAGATCGTCTAGCGGGAGTTTACGAGCAGTACTTC. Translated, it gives CASSLDRLAGVYEQYF.

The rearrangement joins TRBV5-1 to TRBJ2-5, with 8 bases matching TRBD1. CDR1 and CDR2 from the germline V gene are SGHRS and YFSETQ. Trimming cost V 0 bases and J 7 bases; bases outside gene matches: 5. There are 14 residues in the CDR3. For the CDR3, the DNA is TGCGCCAGCAGCTTGGGAGGGACAGGTATGACCCAGTACTTC. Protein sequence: CASSLGGTGMTQYF.

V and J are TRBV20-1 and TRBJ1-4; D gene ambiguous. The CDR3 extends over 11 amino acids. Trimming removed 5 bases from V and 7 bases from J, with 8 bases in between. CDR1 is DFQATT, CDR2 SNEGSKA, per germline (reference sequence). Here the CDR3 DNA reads TGCAGTGCTCTCCGGGGTGAAAAACTGTTTTTT. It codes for CSALRGEKLFF.

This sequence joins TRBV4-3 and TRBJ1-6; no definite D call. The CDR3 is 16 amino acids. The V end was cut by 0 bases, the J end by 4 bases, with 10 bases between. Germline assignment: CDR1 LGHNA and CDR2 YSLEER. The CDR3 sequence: CASSQEAPFYNSPLHF. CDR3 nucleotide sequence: TGCGCCAGCAGCCAAGAAGCACCTTTTTATAATTCACCCCTCCACTTT.

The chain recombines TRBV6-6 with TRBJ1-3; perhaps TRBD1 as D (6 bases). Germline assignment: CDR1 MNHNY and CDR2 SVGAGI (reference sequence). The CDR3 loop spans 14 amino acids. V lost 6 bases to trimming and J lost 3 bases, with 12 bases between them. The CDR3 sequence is CASSPTGIGNTIYF. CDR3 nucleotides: TGTGCCAGCAGCCCCACAGGGATTGGAAACACCATATATTTT.

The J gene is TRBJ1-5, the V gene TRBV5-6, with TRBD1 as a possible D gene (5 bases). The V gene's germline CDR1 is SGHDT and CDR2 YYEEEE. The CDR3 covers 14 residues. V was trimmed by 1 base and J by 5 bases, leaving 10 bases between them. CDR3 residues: CASSLMGGDQPQHF. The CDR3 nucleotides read TGTGCCAGCAGCTTGATGGGGGGTGATCAGCCCCAGCATTTT.

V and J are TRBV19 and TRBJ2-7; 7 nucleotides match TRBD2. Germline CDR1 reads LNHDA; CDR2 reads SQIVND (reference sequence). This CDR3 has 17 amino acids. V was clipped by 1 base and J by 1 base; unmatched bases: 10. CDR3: CASSIAPLAQRSYEQYF. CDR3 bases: TGTGCCAGTAGTATAGCCCCACTAGCGCAGAGGTCCTACGAGCAGTACTTC.

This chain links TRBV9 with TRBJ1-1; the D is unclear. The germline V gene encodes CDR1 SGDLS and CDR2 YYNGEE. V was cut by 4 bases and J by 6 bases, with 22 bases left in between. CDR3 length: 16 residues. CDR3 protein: CASSPRREVAMAEAFF. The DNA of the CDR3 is TGTGCCAGCAGCCCCCGGCGGGAGGTAGCTATGGCTGAAGCTTTCTTT.

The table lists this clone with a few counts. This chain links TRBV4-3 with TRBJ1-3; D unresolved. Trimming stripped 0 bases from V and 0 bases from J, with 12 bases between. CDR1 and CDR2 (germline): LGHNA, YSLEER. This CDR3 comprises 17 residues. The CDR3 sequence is CASSQDGVRGSGNTIYF. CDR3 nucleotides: TGCGCCAGCAGCCAAGATGGGGTTCGGGGCTCTGGAAACACCATATATTTT.

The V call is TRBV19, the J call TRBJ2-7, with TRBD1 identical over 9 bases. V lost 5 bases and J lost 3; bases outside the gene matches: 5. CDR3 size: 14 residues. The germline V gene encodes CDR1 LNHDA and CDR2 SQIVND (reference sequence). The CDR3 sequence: CASSVTGQGYEQYF. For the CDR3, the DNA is TGTGCCAGTAGTGTTACGGGACAGGGCTACGAGCAGTACTTC. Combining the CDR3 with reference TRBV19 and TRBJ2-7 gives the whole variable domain DGGITQSPKYLFRKEGQNVTLSCEQNLNHDAMYWYRQDPGQGLRLIYYSQIVNDFQKGDIAEGYSVSREKKESFPLTVTSAQKNPTAFYLCASSVTGQGYEQYFGPGTRLTVT.

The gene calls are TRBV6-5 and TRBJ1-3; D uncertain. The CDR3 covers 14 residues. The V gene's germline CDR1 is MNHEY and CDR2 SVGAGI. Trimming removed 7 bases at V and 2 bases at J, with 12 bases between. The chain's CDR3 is CASIPGLPGNTIYF. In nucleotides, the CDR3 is TGTGCCAGCATACCGGGTTTACCTGGAAACACCATATATTTT.